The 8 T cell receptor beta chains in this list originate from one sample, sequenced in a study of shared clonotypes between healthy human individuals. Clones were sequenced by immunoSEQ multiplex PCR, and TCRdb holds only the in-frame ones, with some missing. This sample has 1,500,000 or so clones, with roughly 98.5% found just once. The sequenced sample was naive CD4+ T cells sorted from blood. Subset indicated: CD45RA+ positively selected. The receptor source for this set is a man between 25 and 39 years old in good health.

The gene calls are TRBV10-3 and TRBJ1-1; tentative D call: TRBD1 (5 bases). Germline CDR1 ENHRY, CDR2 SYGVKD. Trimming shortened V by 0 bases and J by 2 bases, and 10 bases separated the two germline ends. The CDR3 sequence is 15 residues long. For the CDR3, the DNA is TGTGCCATCAGTGAGTCTCCGGGGCTCAACACTGAAGCTTTCTTT. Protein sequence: CAISESPGLNTEAFF.

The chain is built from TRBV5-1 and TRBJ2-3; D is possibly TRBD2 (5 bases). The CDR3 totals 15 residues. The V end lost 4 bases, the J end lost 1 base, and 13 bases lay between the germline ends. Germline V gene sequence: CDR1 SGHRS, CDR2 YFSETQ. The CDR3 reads CASSNFGSGTDTQYF. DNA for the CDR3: TGCGCCAGCAGCAACTTTGGGAGCGGCACAGATACGCAGTATTTT. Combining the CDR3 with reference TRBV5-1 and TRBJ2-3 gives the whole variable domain KAGVTQTPRYLIKTRGQQVTLSCSPISGHRSVSWYQQTPGQGLQFLFEYFSETQRNKGNFPGRFSGRQFSNSRSEMNVSTLELGDSALYLCASSNFGSGTDTQYFGPGTRLTVL.

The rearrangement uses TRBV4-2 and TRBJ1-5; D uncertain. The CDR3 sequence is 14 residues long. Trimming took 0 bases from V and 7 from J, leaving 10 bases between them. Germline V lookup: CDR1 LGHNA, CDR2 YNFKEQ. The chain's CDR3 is CASSQDHRVQPQHF. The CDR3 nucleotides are TGTGCCAGCAGCCAAGATCATCGGGTCCAGCCCCAGCATTTT.

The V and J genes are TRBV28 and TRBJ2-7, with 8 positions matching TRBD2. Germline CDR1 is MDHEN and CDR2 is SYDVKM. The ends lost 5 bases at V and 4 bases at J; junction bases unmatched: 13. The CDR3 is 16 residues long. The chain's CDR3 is CASSPAGGGAFYEQYF. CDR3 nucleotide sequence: TGTGCCAGCAGTCCCGCCGGGGGGGGCGCCTTTTACGAGCAGTACTTC.

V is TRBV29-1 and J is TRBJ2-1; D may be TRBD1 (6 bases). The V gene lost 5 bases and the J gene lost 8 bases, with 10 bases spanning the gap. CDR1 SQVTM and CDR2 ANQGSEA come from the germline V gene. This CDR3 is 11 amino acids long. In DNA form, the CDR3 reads TGCAGCGTTACAGGGTTGGATGAGCAGTTCTTC. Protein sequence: CSVTGLDEQFF.

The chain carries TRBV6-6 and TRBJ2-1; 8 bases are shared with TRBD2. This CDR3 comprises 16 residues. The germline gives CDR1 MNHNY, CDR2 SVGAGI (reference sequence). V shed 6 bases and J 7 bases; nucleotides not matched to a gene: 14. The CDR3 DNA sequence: TGTGCCAGCAGAGCTAGAGTCGGACTAGCATCAAATGAGCAGTTCTTC. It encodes CASRARVGLASNEQFF.

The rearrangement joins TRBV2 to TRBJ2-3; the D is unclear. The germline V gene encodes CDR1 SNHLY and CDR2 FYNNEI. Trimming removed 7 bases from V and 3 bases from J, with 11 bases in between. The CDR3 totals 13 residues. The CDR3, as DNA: TGTGCCAGCAAAAAAGACCGGACAGATACGCAGTATTTT. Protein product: CASKKDRTDTQYF.

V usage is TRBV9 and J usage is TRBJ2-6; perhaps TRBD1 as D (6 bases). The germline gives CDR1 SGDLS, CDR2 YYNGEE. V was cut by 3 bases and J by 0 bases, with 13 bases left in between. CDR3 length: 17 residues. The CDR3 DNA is TGTGCCAGCAGCGAGGGACACCTCTTCTCTGGGGCCAACGTCCTGACTTTC. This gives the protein CASSEGHLFSGANVLTF.